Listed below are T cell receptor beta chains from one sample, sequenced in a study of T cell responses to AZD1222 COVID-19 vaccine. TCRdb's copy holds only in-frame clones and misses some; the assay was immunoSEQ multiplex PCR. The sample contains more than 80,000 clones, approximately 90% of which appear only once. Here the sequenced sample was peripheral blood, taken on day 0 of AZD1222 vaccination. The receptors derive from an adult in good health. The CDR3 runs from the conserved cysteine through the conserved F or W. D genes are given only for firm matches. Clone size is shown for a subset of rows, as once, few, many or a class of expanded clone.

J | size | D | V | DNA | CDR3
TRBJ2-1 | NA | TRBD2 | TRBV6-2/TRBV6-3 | TGTGCCAGCAGTTATAGCGGGGGGAAATACAATGAGCAGTTCTTC | CASSYSGGKYNEQFF
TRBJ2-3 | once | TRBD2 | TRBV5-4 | TGTGCCAGCAGCAGGACTAGCGGGGGGGCCAGGACAGATACGCAGTATTTT | CASSRTSGGARTDTQYF
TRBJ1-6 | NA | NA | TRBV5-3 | TGTGCCAGAAGCAGGAATTCACCCCTCCACTTT | CARSRNSPLHF
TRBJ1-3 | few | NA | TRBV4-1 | TGCGCCAGCAGCCAAAGCGAAATCTCTGGAAACACCATATATTTT | CASSQSEISGNTIYF
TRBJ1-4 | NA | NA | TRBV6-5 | TGTGCCAGCCGGCCCGGGGCGGTTGAAAAACTGTTTTTT | CASRPGAVEKLFF
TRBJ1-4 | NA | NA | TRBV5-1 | TGCGCCAGCAGCCAAGGCAGGGTTGGTGAAAAACTGTTTTTT | CASSQGRVGEKLFF
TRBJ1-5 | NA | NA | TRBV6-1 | TGTGCCAGCAGTGAAACGGCGTCCTCGGGGGTACAGCCCCAGCATTTT | CASSETASSGVQPQHF
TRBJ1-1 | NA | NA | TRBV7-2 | TGTGCCAGCAGCTTCCTACAGGGTATTACGGCTGAAGCTTTCTTT | CASSFLQGITAEAFF
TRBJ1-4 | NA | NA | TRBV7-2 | TGTGCCAGCAGCCTGTGGAGTATGGGTGAAAAACTGTTTTTT | CASSLWSMGEKLFF
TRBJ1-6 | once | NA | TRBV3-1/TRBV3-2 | TGTGCCAGCAGCCAGACCTCTGATGCACCCCTCCACTTT | CASSQTSDAPLHF
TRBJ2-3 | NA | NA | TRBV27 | TGTGCCAGCATAGCGGCAGGACACACAGATACGCAGTATTTT | CASIAAGHTDTQYF
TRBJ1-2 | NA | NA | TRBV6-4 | TGTGCCAGCAGTGACAGGAGGTTAGGGGATGGCTACACCTTC | CASSDRRLGDGYTF
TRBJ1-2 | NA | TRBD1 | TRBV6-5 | TGTGCCAGCAGTTACTCGGGGACAGGGATCAACTATGGCTACACCTTC | CASSYSGTGINYGYTF
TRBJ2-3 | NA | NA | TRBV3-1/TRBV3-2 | TGTGCCAGCAGCCAAGAGCGGGCAGGGGCAGATACGCAGTATTTT | CASSQERAGADTQYF
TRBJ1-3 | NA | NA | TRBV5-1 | TGCGCCAGCACCACTCCGGGGGTCGGCTCTGGAAACACCATATATTTT | CASTTPGVGSGNTIYF
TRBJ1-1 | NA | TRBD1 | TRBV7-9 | TGTGCCAGCAGTCGACAGGGGATGAACACTGAAGCTTTCTTT | CASSRQGMNTEAFF
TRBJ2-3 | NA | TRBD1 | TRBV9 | TGTGCCAGCAGCGTACCCCGGACAGGGAGCACAGATACGCAGTATTTT | CASSVPRTGSTDTQYF
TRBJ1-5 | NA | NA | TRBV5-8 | TGTGCCAGCAGCTTGGCCCTCGGGAGAGGAAATCAGCCCCAGCATTTT | CASSLALGRGNQPQHF
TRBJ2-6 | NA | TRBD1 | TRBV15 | TGTGCCACCAGCGGGGACAGGGTAGTCGCTGGGGCCAACGTCCTGACTTTC | CATSGDRVVAGANVLTF
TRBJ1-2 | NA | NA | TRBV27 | TGTGCCAGCAGCTCCGGACTCCAGTATGGCTACACCTTC | CASSSGLQYGYTF
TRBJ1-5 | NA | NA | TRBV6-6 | TGTGCCAGCAGTTACGGGGGGTTCGAGAGCAATCAGCCCCAGCATTTT | CASSYGGFESNQPQHF
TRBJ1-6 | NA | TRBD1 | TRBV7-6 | TGTGCCAGCAGTCAGGGGGATTCACCCCTCCACTTT | CASSQGDSPLHF
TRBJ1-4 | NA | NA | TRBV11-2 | TGTGCCAGCAGCTTAGCAGGGGCGGTTGAAAAACTGTTTTTT | CASSLAGAVEKLFF
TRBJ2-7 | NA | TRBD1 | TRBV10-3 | TGTGCCATCAAGACAGGGAATTCCTACGAGCAGTACTTC | CAIKTGNSYEQYF
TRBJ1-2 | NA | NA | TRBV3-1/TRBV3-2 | TGTGCCAGCAGCCAAGTATCGACTTATGGCTACACCTTC | CASSQVSTYGYTF
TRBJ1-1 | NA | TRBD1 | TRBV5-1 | TGCGCCAGCAGCTTAGGCCAGGGGGCGCGTAAAGAGAACACTGAAGCTTTCTTT | CASSLGQGARKENTEAFF
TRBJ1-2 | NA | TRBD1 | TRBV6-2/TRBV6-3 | TGTGCCAGCAGTTTGAGGACAGGGCTGGGGGGCTACACCTTC | CASSLRTGLGGYTF
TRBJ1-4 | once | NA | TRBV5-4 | TGTGCCAGCAGCTTGGGGCAGGATAATGAAAAACTGTTTTTT | CASSLGQDNEKLFF
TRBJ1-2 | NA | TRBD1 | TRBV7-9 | TGTGCCAGCAGCTCCTCTCGGGACAGCTATGGCTACACCTTC | CASSSSRDSYGYTF
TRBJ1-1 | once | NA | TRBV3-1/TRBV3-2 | TGTGCCAGCAGCCTACAGGGATCTGAGGCTTTCTTT | CASSLQGSEAFF
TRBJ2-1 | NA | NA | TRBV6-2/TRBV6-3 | TGTGCCAGCAGTTACTCGACAGTTAACAATGAGCAGTTCTTC | CASSYSTVNNEQFF
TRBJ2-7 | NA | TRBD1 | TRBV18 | TGTGCCAGCTCCCCCATTGGGACAGGGTTCTACGAGCAGTACTTC | CASSPIGTGFYEQYF
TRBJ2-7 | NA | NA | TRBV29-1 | TGCAGCGTTGACCCGCAGGGTTCTGACGAGCAGTACTTC | CSVDPQGSDEQYF
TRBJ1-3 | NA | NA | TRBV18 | TGTGCCAGCTCAGCGCAGGGATCTGGAAACACCATATATTTT | CASSAQGSGNTIYF
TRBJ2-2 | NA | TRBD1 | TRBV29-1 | TGCAGCGTTGGGCCAGGGGGTATAGGTTCCGGGGAGCTGTTTTTT | CSVGPGGIGSGELFF
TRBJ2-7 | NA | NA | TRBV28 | TGTGCCAGCAGTCCGAACACAGGGTTTATCTCCTACGAGCAGTACTTC | CASSPNTGFISYEQYF
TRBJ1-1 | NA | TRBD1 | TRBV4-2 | TGTGCCAGCAGCCAGGCGGGACAGGGGGCGCGGGCTTTCTTT | CASSQAGQGARAFF
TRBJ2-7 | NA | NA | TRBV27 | TGTGCCAGCAGTCCCTTAACGGGGTCGGTGGGCTACGAGCAGTACTTC | CASSPLTGSVGYEQYF